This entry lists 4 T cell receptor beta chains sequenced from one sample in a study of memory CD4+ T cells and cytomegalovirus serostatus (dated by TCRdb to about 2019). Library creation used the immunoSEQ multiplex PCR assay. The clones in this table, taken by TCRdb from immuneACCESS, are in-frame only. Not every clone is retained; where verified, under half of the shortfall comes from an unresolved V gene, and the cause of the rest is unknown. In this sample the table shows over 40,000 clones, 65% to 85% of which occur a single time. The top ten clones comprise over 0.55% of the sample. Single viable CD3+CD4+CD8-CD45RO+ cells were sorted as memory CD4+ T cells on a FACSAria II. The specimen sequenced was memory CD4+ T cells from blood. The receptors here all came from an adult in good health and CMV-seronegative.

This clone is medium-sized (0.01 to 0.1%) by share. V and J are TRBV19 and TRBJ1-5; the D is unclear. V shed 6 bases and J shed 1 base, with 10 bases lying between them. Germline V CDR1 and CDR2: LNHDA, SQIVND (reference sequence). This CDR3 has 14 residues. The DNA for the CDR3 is TGTGCCAGTAGCCACCGGGAAAGCAATCAGCCCCAGCATTTT. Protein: CASSHRESNQPQHF.

CDR3 residues: CASSRLVLTEAFF. In nucleotides, the CDR3 is TGTGCCAGCAGCCGTCTGGTCCTCACTGAAGCTTTCTTT. This chain joins TRBV7-8 and TRBJ1-1; D is uncertain. The CDR3 has 13 amino acids. V was trimmed by 5 bases and J by 4 bases, leaving 11 bases between them. The germline V gene has CDR1 SGHVS and CDR2 FQNEAQ. The variable domain in full, with the rest retrieved from reference TRBV7-8 and TRBJ1-1, is GAGVSQSPRYKVAKRGQDVALRCDPISGHVSLFWYQQALGQGPEFLTYFQNEAQLDKSGLPSDRFFAERPEGSVSTLKIQRTQQEDSAVYLCASSRLVLTEAFFGQGTRLTVV.

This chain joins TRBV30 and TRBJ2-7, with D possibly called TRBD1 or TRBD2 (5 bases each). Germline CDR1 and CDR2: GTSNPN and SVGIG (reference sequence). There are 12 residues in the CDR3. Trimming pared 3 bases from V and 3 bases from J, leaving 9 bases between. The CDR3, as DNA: TGTGCCTGGAGGGGGGTTAGCTACGAGCAGTACTTC. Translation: CAWRGVSYEQYF.

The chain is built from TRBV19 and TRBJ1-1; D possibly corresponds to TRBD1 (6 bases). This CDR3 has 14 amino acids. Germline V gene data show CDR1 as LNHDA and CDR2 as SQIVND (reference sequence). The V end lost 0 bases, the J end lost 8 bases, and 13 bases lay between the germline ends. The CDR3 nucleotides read TGTGCCAGTAGTATAGAGGGGGCGAGTGAGGAAGCTTTCTTT. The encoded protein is CASSIEGASEEAFF.